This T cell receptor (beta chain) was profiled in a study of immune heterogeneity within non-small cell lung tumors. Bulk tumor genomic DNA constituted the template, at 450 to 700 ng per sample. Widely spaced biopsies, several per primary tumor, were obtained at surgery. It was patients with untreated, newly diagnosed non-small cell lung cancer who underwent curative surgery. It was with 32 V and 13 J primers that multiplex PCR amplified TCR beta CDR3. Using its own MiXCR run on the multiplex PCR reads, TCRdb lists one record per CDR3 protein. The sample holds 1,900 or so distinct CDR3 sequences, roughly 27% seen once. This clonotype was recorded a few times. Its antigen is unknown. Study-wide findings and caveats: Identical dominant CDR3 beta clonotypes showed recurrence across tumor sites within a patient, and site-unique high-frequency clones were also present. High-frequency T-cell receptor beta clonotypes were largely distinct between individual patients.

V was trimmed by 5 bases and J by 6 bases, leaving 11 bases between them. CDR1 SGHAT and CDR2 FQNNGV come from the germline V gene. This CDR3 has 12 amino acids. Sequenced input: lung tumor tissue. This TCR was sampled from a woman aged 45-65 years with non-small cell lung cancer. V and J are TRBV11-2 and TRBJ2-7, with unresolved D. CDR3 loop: CASSVGLAEQYF. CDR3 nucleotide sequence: TGTGCCAGCAGCGTAGGTCTGGCCGAGCAGTACTTC.